What follows describes a single TCR beta chain. This entry belongs to a study of blood T cell repertoires in COVID-19. The table came from immunoSEQ multiplex PCR; TCRdb's copy has only in-frame clones and leaves some out. The sample yields some 290,000 clones, approximately 91% seen once. The sequence derives from a young woman who had been exposed to COVID-19. The sample comprised PBMCs or T cells enriched from blood (not recorded which).

The CDR3 region is CASKGLTDTQYF. The CDR3 bases are TGTGCCAGCAAGGGGTTAACAGATACGCAGTATTTT. The chain combines TRBV27 with TRBJ2-3; possibly TRBD1 for D (5 bases). Per the germline V gene, CDR1 is MNHEY and CDR2 is SMNVEV (reference sequence). Trimming left V 7 bases short and J 3 bases short, with 8 bases between. This CDR3 region has 12 residues.